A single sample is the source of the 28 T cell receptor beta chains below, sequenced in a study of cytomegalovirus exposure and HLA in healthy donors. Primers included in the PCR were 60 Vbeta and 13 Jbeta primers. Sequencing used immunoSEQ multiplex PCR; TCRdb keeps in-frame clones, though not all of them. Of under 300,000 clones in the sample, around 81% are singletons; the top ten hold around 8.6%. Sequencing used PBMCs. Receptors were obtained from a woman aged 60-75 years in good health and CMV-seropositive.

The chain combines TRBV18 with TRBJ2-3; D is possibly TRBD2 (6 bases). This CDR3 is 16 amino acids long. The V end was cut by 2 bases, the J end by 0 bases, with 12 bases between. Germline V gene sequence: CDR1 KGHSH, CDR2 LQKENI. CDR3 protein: CASSPTLRGSTDTQYF. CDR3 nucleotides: TGTGCCAGCTCACCAACTCTGCGGGGCAGCACAGATACGCAGTATTTT.

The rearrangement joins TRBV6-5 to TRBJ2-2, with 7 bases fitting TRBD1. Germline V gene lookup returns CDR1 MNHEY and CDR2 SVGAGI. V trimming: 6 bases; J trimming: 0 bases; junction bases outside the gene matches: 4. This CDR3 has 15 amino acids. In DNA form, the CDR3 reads TGTGCCAGCAGAAGACAGGGCACGAACACCGGGGAGCTGTTTTTT. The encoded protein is CASRRQGTNTGELFF.

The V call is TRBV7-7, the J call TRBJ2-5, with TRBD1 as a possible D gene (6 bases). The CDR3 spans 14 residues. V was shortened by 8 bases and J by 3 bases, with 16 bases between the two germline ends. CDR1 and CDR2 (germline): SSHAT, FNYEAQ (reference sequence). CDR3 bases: TGTGCCAGCGGGCAGGGGCTATCGGAAGAGACCCAGTACTTC. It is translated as CASGQGLSEETQYF.

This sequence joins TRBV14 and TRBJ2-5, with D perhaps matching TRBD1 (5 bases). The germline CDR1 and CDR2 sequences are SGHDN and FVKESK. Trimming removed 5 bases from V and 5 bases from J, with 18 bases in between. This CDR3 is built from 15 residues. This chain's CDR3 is CASSVSTGGRETQYF. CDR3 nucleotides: TGTGCCAGCAGCGTAAGCACAGGCGGCCGGGAGACCCAGTACTTC.

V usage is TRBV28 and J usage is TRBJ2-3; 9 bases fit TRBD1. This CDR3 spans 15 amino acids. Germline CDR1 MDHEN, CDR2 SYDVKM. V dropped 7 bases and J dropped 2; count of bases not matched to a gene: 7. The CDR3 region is CASTTGQGLTDTQYF. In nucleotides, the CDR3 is TGTGCCAGCACCACGGGACAGGGCCTCACAGATACGCAGTATTTT.

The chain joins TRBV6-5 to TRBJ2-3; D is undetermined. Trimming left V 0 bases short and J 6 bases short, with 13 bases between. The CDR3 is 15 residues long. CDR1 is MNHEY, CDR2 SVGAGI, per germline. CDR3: CASSYSGRFEDTQYF. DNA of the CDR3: TGTGCCAGCAGTTACTCAGGCAGGTTCGAGGATACGCAGTATTTT.

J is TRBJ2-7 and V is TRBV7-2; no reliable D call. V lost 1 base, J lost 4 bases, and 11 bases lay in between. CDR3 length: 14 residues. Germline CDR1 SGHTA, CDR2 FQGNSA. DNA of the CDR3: TGTGCCAGCAGCTTAGTATTCGGTGGTTACGAGCAGTACTTC. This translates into CASSLVFGGYEQYF.

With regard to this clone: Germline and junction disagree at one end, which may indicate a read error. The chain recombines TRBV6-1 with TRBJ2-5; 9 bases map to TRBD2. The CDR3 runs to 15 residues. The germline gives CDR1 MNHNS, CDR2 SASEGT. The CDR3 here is CASSESDSGRGAHHF. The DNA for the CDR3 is TGTGCCAGCAGTGAATCGGATAGCGGGAGAGGGGCCCACCACTTC.

The CDR3 sequence: CASSLVGGTAASYEQYF. The CDR3 nucleotides are TGTGCCAGCAGCTTGGTGGGAGGGACTGCCGCCTCCTACGAGCAGTACTTC. The chain has TRBV5-4 and TRBJ2-7, with 7 bases lining up with TRBD2. CDR1 is SGHNT and CDR2 is YYREEE in the germline V gene (reference sequence). J lost 0 bases, V lost 0 bases, and 9 bases had no gene match. The CDR3 consists of 17 residues.

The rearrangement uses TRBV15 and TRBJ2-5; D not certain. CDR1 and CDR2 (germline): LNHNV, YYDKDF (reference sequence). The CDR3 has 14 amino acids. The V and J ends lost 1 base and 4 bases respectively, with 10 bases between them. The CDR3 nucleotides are TGTGCCACCAGCAGAGCCGTGGGCGTAGAGACCCAGTACTTC. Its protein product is CATSRAVGVETQYF.

In nucleotides, the CDR3 is TGTGCCAGCAGTGTTGAGGCAGGGGTCACTGAAGCTTTCTTT. It specifies CASSVEAGVTEAFF. The V gene is TRBV2, the J gene TRBJ1-1; D may be TRBD1 (6 bases). The CDR3 is made up of 14 amino acids. Germline V gene data show CDR1 as SNHLY and CDR2 as FYNNEI. Deletions cut 4 bases from V and 4 bases from J, with 13 bases between.

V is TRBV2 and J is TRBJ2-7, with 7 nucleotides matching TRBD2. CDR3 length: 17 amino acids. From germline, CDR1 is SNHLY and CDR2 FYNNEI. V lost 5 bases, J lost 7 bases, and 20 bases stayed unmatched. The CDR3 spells CASSTTSRPPGPGEQYF. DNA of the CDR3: TGTGCCAGCAGTACGACTAGCAGACCCCCGGGCCCGGGAGAGCAGTACTTC.

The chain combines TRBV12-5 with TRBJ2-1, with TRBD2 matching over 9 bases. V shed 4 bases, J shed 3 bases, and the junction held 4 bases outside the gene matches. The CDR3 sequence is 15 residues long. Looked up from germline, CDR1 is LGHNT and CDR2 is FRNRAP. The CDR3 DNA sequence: TGTGCTAGTGGTTATCTTAGCGGGAGCTACAATGAGCAGTTCTTC. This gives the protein CASGYLSGSYNEQFF.

As DNA, the CDR3 is TGTGCCAGCAGCTTACAACAGTCTAATGAAAAACTGTTTTTT. Translating it yields CASSLQQSNEKLFF. The rearrangement links TRBV13 to TRBJ1-4; no clear D. The CDR3 sequence is 14 residues long. Trimming removed 2 bases from V and 3 bases from J, with 7 bases in between. Germline CDR1 PRHDT, CDR2 FYEKMQ (reference sequence).

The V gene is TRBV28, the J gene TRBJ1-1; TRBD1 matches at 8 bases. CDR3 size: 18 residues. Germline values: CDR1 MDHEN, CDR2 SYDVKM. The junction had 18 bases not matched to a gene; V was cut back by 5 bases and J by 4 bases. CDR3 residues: CASSLPRGQGFVFTEAFF. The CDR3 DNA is TGTGCCAGCAGTCTGCCGAGAGGACAGGGTTTTGTTTTCACTGAAGCTTTCTTT.

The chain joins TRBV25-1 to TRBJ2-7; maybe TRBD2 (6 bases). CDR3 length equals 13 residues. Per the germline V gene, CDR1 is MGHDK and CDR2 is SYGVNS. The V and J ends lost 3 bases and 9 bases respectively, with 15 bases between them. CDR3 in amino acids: CASSDAGRSGQYF. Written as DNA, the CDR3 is TGTGCCAGCAGTGATGCAGGGAGGAGCGGGCAGTACTTC.

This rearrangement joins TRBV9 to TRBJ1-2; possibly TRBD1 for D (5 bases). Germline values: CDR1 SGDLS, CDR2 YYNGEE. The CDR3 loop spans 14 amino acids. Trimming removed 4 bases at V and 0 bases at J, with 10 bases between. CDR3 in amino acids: CASSPSGTNYGYTF. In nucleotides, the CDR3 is TGTGCCAGCAGCCCTTCAGGGACTAACTATGGCTACACCTTC.

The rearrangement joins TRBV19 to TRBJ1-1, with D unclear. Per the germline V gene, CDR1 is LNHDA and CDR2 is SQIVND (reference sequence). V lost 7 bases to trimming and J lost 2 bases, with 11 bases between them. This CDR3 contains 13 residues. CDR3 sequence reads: CASTTLTNTEAFF. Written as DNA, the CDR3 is TGTGCCAGTACCACCTTGACAAACACTGAAGCTTTCTTT.

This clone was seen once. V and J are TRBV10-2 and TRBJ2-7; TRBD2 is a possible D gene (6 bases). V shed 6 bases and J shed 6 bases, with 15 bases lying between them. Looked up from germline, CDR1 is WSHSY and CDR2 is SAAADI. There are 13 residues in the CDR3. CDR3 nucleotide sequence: TGCGCCAGCAGGGCGGGACCTTCCCCCGAGCAGTACTTC. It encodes CASRAGPSPEQYF.

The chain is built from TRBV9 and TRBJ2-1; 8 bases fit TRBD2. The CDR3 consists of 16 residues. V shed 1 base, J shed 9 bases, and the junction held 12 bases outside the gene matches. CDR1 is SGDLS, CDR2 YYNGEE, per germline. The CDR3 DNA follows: TGTGCCAGCAGCGTATTCGGGAGGGGGGGTATAGGTGAGCAGTTCTTC. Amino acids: CASSVFGRGGIGEQFF.

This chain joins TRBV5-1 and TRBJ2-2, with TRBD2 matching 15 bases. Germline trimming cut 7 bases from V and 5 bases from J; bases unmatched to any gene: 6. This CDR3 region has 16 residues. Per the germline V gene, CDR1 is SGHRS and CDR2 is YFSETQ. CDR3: CASGLAGGPRTGELFF. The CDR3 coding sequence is TGCGCCAGCGGACTAGCGGGAGGGCCCAGAACCGGGGAGCTGTTTTTT.

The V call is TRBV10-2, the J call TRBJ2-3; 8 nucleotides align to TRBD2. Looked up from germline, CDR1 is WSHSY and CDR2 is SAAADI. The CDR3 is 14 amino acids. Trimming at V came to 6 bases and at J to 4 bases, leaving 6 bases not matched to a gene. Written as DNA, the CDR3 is TGCGCCAGCAGAATGGGACTAGGATCAGATACGCAGTATTTT. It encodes CASRMGLGSDTQYF.

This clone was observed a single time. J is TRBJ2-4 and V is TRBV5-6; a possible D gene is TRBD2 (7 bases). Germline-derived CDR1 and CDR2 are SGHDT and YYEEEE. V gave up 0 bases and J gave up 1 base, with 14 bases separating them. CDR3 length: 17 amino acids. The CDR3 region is CASSLVRGAGAKNIQYF. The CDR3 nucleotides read TGTGCCAGCAGCTTGGTCCGGGGGGCGGGGGCCAAAAACATTCAGTACTTC. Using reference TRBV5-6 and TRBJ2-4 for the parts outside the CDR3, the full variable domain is DAGVTQSPTHLIKTRGQQVTLRCSPKSGHDTVSWYQQALGQGPQFIFQYYEEEERQRGNFPDRFSGHQFPNYSSELNVNALLLGDSALYLCASSLVRGAGAKNIQYFGAGTRLSVL.

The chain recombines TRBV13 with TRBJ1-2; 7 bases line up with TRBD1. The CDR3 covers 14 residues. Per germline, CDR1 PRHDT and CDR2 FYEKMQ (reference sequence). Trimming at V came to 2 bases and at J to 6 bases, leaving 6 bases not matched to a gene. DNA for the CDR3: TGTGCCAGCAGCTTAATCCTAGGGGGCGATGGCTACACCTTC. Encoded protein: CASSLILGGDGYTF.

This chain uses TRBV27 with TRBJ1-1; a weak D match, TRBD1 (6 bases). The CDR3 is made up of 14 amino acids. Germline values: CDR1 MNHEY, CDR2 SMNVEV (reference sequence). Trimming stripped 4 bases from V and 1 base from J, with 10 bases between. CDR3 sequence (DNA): TGTGCCAGCAGTTCAACAGGGAGGAACACTGAAGCTTTCTTT. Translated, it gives CASSSTGRNTEAFF.

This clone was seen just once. CDR3 sequence reads: CASSYSRQGGSTEAFF. In DNA form, the CDR3 reads TGTGCCAGCAGTTACTCGCGACAGGGGGGCAGCACTGAAGCTTTCTTT. J is TRBJ1-1 and V is TRBV6-5; TRBD1 agrees at 9 bases. Germline V CDR1 and CDR2: MNHEY, SVGAGI. Unmatched junction bases numbered 6, after V lost 0 bases and J lost 4 bases. The CDR3 is 16 amino acids.

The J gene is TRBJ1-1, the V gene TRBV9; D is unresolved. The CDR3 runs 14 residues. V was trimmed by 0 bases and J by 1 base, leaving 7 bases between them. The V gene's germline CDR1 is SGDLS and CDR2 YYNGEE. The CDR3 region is CASSVVEGNTEAFF. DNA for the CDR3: TGTGCCAGCAGCGTAGTCGAGGGGAACACTGAAGCTTTCTTT.

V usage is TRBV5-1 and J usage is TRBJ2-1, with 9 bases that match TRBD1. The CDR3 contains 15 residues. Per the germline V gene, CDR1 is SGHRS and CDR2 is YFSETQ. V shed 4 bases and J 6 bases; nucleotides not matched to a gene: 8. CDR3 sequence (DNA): TGCGCCAGCAGCGGCGGACAGGGGTTCAGCAATGAGCAGTTCTTC. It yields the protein CASSGGQGFSNEQFF.